This T cell receptor (beta chain) was sequenced during a study of control samples from healthy donors and cancer patients. This CDR3 has 11 residues. Germline lookup yields CDR1 ENHRY and CDR2 SYGVKD. TCRdb's copy holds only in-frame clones and misses some; the assay was immunoSEQ multiplex PCR. The table has some 28,000 clones, 79% seen once. This sequence joins TRBV10-3 and TRBJ2-7, with TRBD2 matching over 7 bases. The sequenced sample consisted of PBMCs. The sequence was collected from a man in his sixties with head and neck cancer. CDR3 DNA sequence: TGTGCAACGGGAGGTAGCACCGAGCAGTACTTC. Residues: CATGGSTEQYF.